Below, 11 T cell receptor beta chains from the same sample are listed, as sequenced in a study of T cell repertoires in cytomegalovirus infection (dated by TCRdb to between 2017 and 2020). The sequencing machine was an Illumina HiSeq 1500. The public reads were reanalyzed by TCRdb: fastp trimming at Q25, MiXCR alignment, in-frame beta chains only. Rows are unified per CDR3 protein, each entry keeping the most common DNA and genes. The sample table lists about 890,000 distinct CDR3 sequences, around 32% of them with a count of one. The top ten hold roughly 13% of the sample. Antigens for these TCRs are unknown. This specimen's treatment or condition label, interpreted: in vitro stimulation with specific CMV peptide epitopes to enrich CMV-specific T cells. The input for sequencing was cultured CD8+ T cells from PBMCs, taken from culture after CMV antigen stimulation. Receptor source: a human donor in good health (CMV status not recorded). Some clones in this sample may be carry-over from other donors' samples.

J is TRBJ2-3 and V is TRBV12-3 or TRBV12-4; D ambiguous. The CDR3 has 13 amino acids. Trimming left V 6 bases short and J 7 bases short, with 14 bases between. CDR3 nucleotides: TGTGCCAGCAGCCCTCAAGAAGCTAATACGCAGTATTTT. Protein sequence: CASSPQEANTQYF.

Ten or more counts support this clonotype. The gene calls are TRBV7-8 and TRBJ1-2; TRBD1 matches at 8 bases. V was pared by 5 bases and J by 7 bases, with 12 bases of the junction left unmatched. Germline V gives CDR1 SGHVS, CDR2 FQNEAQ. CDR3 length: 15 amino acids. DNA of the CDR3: TGTGCCAGCAGCGAACAGGGGGAAAGAGGGGCTGGCTACACCTTC. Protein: CASSEQGERGAGYTF.

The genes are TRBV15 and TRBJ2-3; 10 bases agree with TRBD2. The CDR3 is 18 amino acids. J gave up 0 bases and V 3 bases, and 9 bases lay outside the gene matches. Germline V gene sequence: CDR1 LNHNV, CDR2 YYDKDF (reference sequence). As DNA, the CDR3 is TGTGCCACCAGCAGCCAGCGGGGGGGAACCGCTAGCACAGATACGCAGTATTTT. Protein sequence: CATSSQRGGTASTDTQYF.

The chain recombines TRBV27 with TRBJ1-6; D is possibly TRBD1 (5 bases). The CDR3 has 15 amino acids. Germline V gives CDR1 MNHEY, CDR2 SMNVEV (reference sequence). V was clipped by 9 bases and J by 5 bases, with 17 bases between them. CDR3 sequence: CASRKKGFDNSPLHF. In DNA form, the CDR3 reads TGTGCCAGTCGAAAAAAGGGGTTTGATAATTCACCCCTCCACTTT.

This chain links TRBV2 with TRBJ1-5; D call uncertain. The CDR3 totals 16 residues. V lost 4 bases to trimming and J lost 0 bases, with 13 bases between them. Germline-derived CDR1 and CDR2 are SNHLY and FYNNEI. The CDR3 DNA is TGTGCCAGCAGTGGAGGACGGAGTCATAGCAATCAGCCCCAGCATTTT. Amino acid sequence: CASSGGRSHSNQPQHF.

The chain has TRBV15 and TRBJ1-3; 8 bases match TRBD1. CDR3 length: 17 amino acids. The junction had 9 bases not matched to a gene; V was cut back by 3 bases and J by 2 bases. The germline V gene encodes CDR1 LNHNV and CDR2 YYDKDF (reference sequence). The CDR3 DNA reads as TGTGCCACCAGCAGTGCAGGGGGCTTCGACGCTGGAAACACCATATATTTT. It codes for CATSSAGGFDAGNTIYF.

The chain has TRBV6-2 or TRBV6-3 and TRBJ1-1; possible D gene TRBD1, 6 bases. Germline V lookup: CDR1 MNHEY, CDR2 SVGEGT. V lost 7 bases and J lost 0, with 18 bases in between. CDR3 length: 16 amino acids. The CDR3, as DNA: TGTGCCAGCACCTTCCCGGGGGGCTCCTTGAACACTGAAGCTTTCTTT. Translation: CASTFPGGSLNTEAFF.

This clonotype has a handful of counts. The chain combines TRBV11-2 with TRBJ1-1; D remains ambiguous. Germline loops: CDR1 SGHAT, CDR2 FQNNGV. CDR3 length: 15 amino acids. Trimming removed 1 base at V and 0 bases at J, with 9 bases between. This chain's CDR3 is CASSLVQAMNTEAFF. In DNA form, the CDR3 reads TGTGCCAGCAGCTTAGTGCAGGCAATGAACACTGAAGCTTTCTTT.

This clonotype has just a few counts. Written as DNA, the CDR3 is TGTGCCAGCAGCTTATGGGAGGACGAGCAGTACTTC. It encodes CASSLWEDEQYF. This chain connects TRBV7-9 to TRBJ2-7; the D gene is possibly TRBD2 (6 bases). The length of the CDR3 is 12 residues. Germline V gene data show CDR1 as SEHNR and CDR2 as FQNEAQ (reference sequence). The germline V and J ends were trimmed by 2 bases and 5 bases, with 7 bases remaining between them.

CDR3 residues: CASSWGQGGLYNEQFF. CDR3 bases: TGTGCCAGCAGTTGGGGACAGGGAGGCCTTTACAATGAGCAGTTCTTC. The V and J genes are TRBV12-3 or TRBV12-4 and TRBJ2-1; 9 nucleotides line up with TRBD1. This CDR3 has 16 amino acids. V lost 4 bases and J lost 4; bases outside the gene matches: 8.

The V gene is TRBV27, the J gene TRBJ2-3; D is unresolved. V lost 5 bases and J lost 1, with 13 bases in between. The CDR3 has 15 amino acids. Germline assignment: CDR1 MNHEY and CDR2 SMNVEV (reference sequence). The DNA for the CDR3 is TGTGCCAGCAGTGCCGGGTCCTCGGGCACAGATACGCAGTATTTT. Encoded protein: CASSAGSSGTDTQYF.